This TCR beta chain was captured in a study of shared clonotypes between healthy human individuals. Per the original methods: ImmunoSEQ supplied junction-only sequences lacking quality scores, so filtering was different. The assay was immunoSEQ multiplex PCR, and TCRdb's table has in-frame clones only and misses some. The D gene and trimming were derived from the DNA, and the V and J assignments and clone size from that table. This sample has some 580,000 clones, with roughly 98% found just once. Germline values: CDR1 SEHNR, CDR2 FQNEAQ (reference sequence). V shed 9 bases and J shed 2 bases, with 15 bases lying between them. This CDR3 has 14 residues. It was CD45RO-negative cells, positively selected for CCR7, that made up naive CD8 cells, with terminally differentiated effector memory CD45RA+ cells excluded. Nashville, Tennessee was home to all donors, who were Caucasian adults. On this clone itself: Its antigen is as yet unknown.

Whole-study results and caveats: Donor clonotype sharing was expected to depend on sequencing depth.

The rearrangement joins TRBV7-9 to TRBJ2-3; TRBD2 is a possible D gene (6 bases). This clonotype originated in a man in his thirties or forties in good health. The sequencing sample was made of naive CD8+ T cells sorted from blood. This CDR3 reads CASLSGGVTDTQYF. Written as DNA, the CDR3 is TGTGCCAGTTTGAGTGGCGGGGTCACAGATACGCAGTATTTT. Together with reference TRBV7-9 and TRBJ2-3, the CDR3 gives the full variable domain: DTGVSQNPRHKITKRGQNVTFRCDPISEHNRLYWYRQTLGQGPEFLTYFQNEAQLEKSRLLSDRFSAERPKGSFSTLEIQRTEQGDSAMYLCASLSGGVTDTQYFGPGTRLTVL.